The TCR beta chain described here comes from a study of blood T cell repertoires in COVID-19. The table came from immunoSEQ multiplex PCR; TCRdb's copy has only in-frame clones and leaves some out. Of 260,000 or so clones listed, approximately 87% are singletons. Losses at the gene ends were 2 bases for V and 1 base for J; bases not matched to a gene: 5. CDR1 and CDR2 from the germline V gene are SQVTM and ANQGSEA. The CDR3 is 15 residues long. The V call is TRBV29-1, the J call TRBJ2-3, with 8 bases that match TRBD1. Sequenced input: peripheral blood. The sequence came from a human donor in a cohort sampled during active COVID-19. CDR3 region: CSVESADRGTDTQYF. In DNA form, the CDR3 reads TGCAGCGTTGAATCGGCGGACAGGGGCACAGATACGCAGTATTTT.